This T cell receptor delta chain was profiled in a study of Vδ1+ human thymocytes. Whole-study findings and limits: Highly polyclonal TRG and TRD repertoires with Gaussian CDR3 length distributions appeared in thymus. TRD repertoires were essentially private, unlike widely shared TRG clonotypes.

Sequences come from RNA converted to cDNA by reverse transcription. CDR3 amplicons came from multiplex PCR with pooled V-gene forward and constant-region reverse primers. TCRdb re-called clones from the multiplex PCR reads via CATT. The table has 23,000 or so delta-chain clones, 6.5% to 8% seen once. The CDR3 spans 18 residues. Per the germline V gene, CDR1 is TSWWSYY and CDR2 is QGS. Trimming took 2 bases from V and 1 from J; bases not matched to a gene: 10. This clone has more than one count but fewer than ten. What it binds is unknown. The rearrangement uses TRDV1 and TRDJ1, with 10 bases identical to TRDD3. The sequencing input was Vdelta1+ gamma-delta thymocytes from the thymus. Subset described: FACS-sorted CD3+ TCRalphabeta- TCRVdelta1+ TCRVdelta2- thymocytes. The sequence derives from a girl under two years old who had congenital heart surgery. The CDR3 region has the DNA TGTGCTCTTGGGGAAGTGGCCCCGTACTGGGGGATCACCGATAAACTCATCTTT. This sequence encodes CALGEVAPYWGITDKLIF.